This record covers a single TCR beta chain. The record originates from a study of chemoradiotherapy in HPV16-positive cancers. The table came from immunoSEQ multiplex PCR; TCRdb's copy has only in-frame clones and leaves some out. The sample lists roughly 3,900 clones, around 80% seen once, with over 8.5% in the top ten. The CDR3 runs to 13 residues. Germline V gene sequence: CDR1 SGHDT, CDR2 YYEEEE. Trimming shortened V by 0 bases and J by 5 bases, and 8 bases separated the two germline ends. This clonotype was obtained from a human donor with HPV-associated anogenital cancer. The chain has TRBV5-6 and TRBJ2-5; D is unclear. Sample: tumor tissue, taken from a patient who underwent chemoradiotherapy. CDR3 nucleotide sequence: TGTGCCAGCAGCTTGGACCTCAGGGAGACCCAGTACTTC. Protein sequence: CASSLDLRETQYF. Together with reference TRBV5-6 and TRBJ2-5, the CDR3 gives the full variable domain: DAGVTQSPTHLIKTRGQQVTLRCSPKSGHDTVSWYQQALGQGPQFIFQYYEEEERQRGNFPDRFSGHQFPNYSSELNVNALLLGDSALYLCASSLDLRETQYFGPGTRLLVL.